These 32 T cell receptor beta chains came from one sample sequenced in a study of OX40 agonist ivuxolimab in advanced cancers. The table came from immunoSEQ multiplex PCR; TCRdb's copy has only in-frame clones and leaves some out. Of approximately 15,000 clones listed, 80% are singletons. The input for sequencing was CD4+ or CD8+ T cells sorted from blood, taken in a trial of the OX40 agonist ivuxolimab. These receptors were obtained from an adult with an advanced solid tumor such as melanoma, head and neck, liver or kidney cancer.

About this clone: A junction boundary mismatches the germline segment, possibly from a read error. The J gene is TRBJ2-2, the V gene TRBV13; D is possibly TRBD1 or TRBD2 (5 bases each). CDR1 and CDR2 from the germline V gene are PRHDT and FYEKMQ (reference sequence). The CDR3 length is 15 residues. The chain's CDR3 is CASSLGFLGHGELLF. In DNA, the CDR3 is TGTGCCAGCAGCTTAGGGTTCCTAGGACACGGGGAGCTGCTTTTT.

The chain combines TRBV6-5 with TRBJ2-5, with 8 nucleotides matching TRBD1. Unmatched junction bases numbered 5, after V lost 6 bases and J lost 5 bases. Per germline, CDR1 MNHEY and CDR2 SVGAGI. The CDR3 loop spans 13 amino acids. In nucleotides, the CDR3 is TGTGCCAGCAGCGCAACAGGGGGGGAGACCCAGTACTTC. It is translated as CASSATGGETQYF.

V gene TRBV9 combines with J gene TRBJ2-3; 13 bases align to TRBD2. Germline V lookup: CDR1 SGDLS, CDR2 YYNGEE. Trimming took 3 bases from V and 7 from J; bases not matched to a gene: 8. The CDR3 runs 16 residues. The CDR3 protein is CASSGGLAGMGNTQYF. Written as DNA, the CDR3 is TGTGCCAGCAGCGGGGGACTAGCGGGGATGGGAAATACGCAGTATTTT.

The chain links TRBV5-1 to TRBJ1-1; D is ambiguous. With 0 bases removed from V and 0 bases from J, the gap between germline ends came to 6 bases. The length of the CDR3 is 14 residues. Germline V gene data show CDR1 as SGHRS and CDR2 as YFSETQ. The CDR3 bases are TGCGCCAGCAGCTTGGCCGAGTTGAACACTGAAGCTTTCTTT. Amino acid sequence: CASSLAELNTEAFF.

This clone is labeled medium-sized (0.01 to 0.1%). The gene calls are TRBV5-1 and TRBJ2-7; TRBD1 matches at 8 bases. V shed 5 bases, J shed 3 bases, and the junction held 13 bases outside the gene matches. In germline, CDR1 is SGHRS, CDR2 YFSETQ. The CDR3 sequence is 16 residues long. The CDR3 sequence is CASSPGWTGPRYEQYF. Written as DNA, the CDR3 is TGCGCCAGCAGTCCGGGTTGGACAGGGCCTCGCTACGAGCAGTACTTC.

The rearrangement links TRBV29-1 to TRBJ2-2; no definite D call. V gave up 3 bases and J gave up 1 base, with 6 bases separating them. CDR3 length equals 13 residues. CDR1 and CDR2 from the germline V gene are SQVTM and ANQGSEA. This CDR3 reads CSVDSLNTGELFF. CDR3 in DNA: TGCAGCGTTGATTCACTGAACACCGGGGAGCTGTTTTTT.

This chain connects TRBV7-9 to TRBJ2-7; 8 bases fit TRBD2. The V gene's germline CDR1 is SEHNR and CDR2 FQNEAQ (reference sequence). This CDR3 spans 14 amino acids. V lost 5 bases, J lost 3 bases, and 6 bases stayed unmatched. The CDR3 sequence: CASSVREAGYEQYF. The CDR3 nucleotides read TGTGCCAGCAGCGTGCGGGAGGCGGGCTACGAGCAGTACTTC.

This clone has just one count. The DNA for the CDR3 is TGTGCCAGCAGCAGGGGACAGGGCGATAGCAATCAGCCCCAGCATTTT. Translated, it gives CASSRGQGDSNQPQHF. The genes are TRBV5-8 and TRBJ1-5, with 9 positions matching TRBD1. Germline lookup yields CDR1 SGHTS and CDR2 YDEGEE. V lost 4 bases to trimming and J lost 0 bases; unmatched junction nucleotides: 5. CDR3 length: 16 residues.

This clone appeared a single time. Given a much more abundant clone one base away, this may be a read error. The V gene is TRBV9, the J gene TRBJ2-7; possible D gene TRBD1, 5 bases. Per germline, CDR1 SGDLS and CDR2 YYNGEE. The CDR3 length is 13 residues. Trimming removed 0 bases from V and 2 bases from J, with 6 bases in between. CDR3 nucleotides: TGTGCCAGCAGCGTAGAGGGGACCTACGAGCAGTACTTC. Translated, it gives CASSVEGTYEQYF.

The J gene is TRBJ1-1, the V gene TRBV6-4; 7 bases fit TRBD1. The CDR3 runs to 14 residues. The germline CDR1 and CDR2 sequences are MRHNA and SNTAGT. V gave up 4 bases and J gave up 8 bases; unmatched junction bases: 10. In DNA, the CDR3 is TGTGCCAGCAGTGGCGAACAGGGGCCTGGGGAAGCTTTCTTT. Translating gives CASSGEQGPGEAFF.

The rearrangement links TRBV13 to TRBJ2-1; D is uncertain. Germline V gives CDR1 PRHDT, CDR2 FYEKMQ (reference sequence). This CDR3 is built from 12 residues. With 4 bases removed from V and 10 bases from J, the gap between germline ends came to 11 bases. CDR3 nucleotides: TGTGCCAGCAGCTCGCCCGGACGGGAGCAGTTCTTC. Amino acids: CASSSPGREQFF.

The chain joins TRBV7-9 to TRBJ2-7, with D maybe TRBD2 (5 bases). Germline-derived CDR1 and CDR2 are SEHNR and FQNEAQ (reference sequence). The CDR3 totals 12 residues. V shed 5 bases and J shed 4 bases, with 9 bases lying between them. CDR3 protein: CASSEGGYEQYF. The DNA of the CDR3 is TGTGCCAGCAGCGAGGGTGGGTACGAGCAGTACTTC.

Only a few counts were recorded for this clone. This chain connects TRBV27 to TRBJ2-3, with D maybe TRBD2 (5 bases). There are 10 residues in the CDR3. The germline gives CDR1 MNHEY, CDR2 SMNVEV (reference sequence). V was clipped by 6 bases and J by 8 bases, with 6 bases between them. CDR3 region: CASRGGTQYF. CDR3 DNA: TGTGCCAGCAGAGGAGGTACGCAGTATTTT.

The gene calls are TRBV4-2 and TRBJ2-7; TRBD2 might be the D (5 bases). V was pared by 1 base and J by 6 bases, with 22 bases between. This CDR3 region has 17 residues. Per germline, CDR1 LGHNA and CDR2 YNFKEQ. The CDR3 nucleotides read TGTGCCAGCAGCCAAGTTTCTGGAGGTGCCGAATACCCCGAGCAGTACTTC. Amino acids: CASSQVSGGAEYPEQYF.

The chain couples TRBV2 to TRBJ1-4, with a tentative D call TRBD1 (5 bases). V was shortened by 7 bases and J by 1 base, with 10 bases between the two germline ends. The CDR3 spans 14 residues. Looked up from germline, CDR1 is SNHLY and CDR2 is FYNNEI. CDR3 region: CASTRTITNEKLFF. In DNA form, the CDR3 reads TGTGCCAGCACTAGGACAATAACTAATGAAAAACTGTTTTTT.

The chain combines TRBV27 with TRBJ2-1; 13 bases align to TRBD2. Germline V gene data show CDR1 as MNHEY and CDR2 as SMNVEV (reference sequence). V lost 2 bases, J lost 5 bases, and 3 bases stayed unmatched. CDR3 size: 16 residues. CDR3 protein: CASSLPGTSGNNEQFF. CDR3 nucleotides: TGTGCCAGCAGTTTACCCGGGACTAGCGGGAACAATGAGCAGTTCTTC.

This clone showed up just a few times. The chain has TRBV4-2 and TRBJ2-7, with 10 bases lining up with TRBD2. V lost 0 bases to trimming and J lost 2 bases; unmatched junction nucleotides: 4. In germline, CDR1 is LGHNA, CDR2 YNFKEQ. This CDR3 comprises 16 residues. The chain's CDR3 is CASSQESAGGPYEQYF. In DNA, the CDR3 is TGTGCCAGCAGCCAAGAGTCAGCGGGAGGGCCCTACGAGCAGTACTTC.

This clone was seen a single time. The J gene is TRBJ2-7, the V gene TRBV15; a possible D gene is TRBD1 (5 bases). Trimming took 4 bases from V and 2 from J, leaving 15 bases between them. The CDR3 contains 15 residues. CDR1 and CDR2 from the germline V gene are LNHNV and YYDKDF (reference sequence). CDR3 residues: CATSTRDRFPYEQYF. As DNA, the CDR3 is TGTGCCACCAGCACGCGCGACAGATTCCCCTACGAGCAGTACTTC.

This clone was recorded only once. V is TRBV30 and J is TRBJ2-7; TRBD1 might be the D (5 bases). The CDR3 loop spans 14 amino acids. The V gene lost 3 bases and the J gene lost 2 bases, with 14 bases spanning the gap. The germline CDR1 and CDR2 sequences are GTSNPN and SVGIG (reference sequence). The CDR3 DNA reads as TGTGCCTGGAGCATGGGGCAGGGAACCTACGAGCAGTACTTC. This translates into CAWSMGQGTYEQYF. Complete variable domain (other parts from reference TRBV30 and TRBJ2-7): SQTIHQWPATLVQPVGSPLSLECTVEGTSNPNLYWYRQAAGRGLQLLFYSVGIGQISSEVPQNLSASRPQDRQFILSSKKLLLSDSGFYLCAWSMGQGTYEQYFGPGTRLTVT.

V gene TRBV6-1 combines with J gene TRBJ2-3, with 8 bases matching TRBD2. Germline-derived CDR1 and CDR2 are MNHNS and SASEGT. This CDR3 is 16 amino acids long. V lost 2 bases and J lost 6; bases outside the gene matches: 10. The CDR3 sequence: CASSEKPGGASDTQYF. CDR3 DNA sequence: TGTGCCAGCAGTGAAAAACCCGGGGGGGCATCTGATACGCAGTATTTT.

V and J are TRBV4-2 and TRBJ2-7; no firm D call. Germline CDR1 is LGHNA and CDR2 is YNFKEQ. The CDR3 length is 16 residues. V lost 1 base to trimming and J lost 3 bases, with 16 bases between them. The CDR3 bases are TGTGCCAGCAGCCAAGGTTCTTCCAGTTCCGACTACGAGCAGTACTTC. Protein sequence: CASSQGSSSSDYEQYF.

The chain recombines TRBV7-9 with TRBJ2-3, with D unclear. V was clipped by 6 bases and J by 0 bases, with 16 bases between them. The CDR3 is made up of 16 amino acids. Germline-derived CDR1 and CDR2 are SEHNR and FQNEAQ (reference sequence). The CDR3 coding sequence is TGTGCCAGCAGTTCCTTCAGCTCCCCTAGCACAGATACGCAGTATTTT. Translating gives CASSSFSSPSTDTQYF.

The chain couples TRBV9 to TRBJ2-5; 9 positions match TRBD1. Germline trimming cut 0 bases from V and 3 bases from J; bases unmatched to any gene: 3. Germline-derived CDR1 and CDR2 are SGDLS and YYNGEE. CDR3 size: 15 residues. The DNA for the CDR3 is TGTGCCAGCAGCGTAGGGGACAGGGTGGAAGAGACCCAGTACTTC. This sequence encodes CASSVGDRVEETQYF.

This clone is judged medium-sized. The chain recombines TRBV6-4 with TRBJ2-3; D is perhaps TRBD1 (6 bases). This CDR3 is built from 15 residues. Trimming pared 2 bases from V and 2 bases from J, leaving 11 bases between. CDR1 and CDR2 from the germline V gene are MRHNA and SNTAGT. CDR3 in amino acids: CASSDGTGNTDTQYF. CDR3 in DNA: TGTGCCAGCAGTGACGGCACAGGGAACACAGATACGCAGTATTTT.

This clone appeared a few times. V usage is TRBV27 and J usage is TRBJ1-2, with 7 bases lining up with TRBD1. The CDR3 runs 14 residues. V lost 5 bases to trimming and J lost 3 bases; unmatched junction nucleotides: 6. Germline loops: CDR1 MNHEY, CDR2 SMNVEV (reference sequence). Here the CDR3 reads CASSRQGGDYGYTF. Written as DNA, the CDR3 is TGTGCCAGCAGTCGACAGGGTGGGGACTATGGCTACACCTTC.

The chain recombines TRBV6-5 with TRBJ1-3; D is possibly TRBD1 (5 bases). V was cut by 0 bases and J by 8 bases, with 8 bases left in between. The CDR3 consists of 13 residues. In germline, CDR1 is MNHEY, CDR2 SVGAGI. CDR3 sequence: CASSYSRDYTIYF. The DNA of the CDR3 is TGTGCCAGCAGTTACTCGAGGGACTACACCATATATTTT.

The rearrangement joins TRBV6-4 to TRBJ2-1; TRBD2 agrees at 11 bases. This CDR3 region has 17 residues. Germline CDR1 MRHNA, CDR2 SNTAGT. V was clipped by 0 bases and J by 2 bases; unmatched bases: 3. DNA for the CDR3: TGTGCCAGCAGTGACTCCGCTAGCGGGGGGCCCTACAATGAGCAGTTCTTC. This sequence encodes CASSDSASGGPYNEQFF.

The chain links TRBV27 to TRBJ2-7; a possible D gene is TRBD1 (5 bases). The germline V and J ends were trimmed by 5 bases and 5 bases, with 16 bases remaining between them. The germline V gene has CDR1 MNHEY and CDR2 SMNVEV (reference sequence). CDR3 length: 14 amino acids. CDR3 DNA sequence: TGTGCCAGCAGTCAAGGGGCCATGAGGAACGAGCAGTACTTC. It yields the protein CASSQGAMRNEQYF.

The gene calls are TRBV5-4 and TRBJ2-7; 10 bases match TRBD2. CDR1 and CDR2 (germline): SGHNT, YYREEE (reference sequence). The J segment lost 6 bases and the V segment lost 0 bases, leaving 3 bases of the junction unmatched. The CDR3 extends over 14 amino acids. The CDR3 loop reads CASSLGTSGLEQYF. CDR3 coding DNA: TGTGCCAGCAGCTTGGGGACTAGCGGTCTCGAGCAGTACTTC.

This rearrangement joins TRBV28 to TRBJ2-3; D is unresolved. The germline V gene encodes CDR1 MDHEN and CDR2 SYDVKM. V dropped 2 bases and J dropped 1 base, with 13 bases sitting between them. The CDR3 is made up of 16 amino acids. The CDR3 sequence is CASSLTPGRGTDTQYF. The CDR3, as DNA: TGTGCCAGCAGTTTAACGCCCGGAAGGGGCACAGATACGCAGTATTTT.

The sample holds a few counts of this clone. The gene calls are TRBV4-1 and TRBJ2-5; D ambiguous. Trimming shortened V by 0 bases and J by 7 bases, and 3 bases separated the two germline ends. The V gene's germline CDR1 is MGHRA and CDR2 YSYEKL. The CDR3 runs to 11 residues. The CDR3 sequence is CASSQDGTQYF. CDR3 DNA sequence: TGCGCCAGCAGCCAAGACGGGACCCAGTACTTC.

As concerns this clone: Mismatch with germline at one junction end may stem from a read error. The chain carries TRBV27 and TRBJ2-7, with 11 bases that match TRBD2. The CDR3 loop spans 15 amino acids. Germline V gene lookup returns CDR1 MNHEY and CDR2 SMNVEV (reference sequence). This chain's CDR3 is CASSYASSLAGETFF. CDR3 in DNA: TGTGCCAGCAGTTATGCCTCCTCACTAGCGGGGGAAACTTTTTTC.